This is a list of T cell receptor beta chains from one sample in a study of HIV-infected patients and healthy controls. A single record per CDR3 protein comes from TCRdb applying MiXCR to the 5' RACE reads. The repertoire consists of over 3,000 distinct CDR3 sequences, with around 30% occurring once and the leading ten covering 20% to 25%. The source was blood, collected during antiretroviral therapy. These receptors all stem from an adult with HIV infection. Both conserved end residues are part of each CDR3. D genes are given only for firm matches. Some rows have no size entry. The others give once, few or many, or a class for an expanded clone.

clone size	V gene	D gene	J gene	CDR3 DNA	CDR3 protein
few	TRBV19	NA	TRBJ1-5	TGTGCCAGTAGTCCGAGGACATTTGAGCCCCAGCATTTT	CASSPRTFEPQHF
medium-sized	TRBV2	NA	TRBJ2-1	TGTGCCAGCAGTTATAACTACAATGAGCAGTTCTTC	CASSYNYNEQFF
many	TRBV7-9	NA	TRBJ1-2	TGTGCCAGCTGGGGCAGGGTAAACTATGGCTACACCTTC	CASWGRVNYGYTF
medium-sized	TRBV18	TRBD1	TRBJ1-5	TGTGCCAGCTCACGGGACAGGGCACCCCAGCATTTT	CASSRDRAPQHF
few	TRBV7-9	TRBD2	TRBJ2-3	TGTGCCAGCAGCCCGAATCCGGGACTAGCGGTGGGGGATACGCAGTATTTT	CASSPNPGLAVGDTQYF
few	TRBV5-6	NA	TRBJ2-1	TGTGCCAGCAGCTTGAACAGATACAATGAGCAGTTCTTC	CASSLNRYNEQFF
NA	TRBV30	TRBD1	TRBJ1-6	TGTGCCTGGAGTGTAGTTGGGGCCCTTGTCGGACAGGCGCGCGCCAGCTCCTATAATTCACCCCTCCACTTT	CAWSVVGALVGQARASSYNSPLHF
NA	TRBV6-2/TRBV6-3	TRBD2	TRBJ2-3	TGTGCCAGCAGTATCTTGGGCGGGGGGACCACAGATACGCAGTATTTT	CASSILGGGTTDTQYF
NA	TRBV3-1	TRBD1	TRBJ1-5	TGTGCCAGCAGCCAAGATCCTCCAGGACAGGCCCTTTGGGGTCAGCCCCAGCATTTT	CASSQDPPGQALWGQPQHF
medium-sized	TRBV7-8	NA	TRBJ1-6	TGTGCCAGCAGGTATAGGGGCGCAGAATCACCCCTCCACTTT	CASRYRGAESPLHF
NA	TRBV2	TRBD1	TRBJ1-2	TGTGCCGACCGAGGGGACAGGGTGGATGGCTACACCTTC	CADRGDRVDGYTF
medium-sized	TRBV24-1	NA	TRBJ2-7	TGCAAACAGGGATGCGAGCAGTACTTC	CKQGCEQYF
medium-sized	TRBV7-2	NA	TRBJ2-1	TGTGCCAGCAGCTTAGCCTCACTCTCCTACAATGAGCAGTTCTTC	CASSLASLSYNEQFF
NA	TRBV5-1	NA	TRBJ1-6	TGCGCCAGCAGTTCCCAGGGGTCCTCACCCCTCCACTTT	CASSSQGSSPLHF
NA	TRBV6-5	NA	TRBJ1-4	TGTGCCAGCAGCCTATATACTACCGGGACACCTAATTGGAAACTGTTTTTT	CASSLYTTGTPNWKLFF
NA	TRBV12-3/TRBV12-4	TRBD1	TRBJ2-3	TGTGCCAGCAGTTCGACAGGGATGGTTCATGCAGATACGCAGTATTTT	CASSSTGMVHADTQYF
medium-sized	TRBV20-1	NA	TRBJ2-7	TGCAGTGCTACTACCGGGATGTTCGCCTACGAGCAGTACTTC	CSATTGMFAYEQYF